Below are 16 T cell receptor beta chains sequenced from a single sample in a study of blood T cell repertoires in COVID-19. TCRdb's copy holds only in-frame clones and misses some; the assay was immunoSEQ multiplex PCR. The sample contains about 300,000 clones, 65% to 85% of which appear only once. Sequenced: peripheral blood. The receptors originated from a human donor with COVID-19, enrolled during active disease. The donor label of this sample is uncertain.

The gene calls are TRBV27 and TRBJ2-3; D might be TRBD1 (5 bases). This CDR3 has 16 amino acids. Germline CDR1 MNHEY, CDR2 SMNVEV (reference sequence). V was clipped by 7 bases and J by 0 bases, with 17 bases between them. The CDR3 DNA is TGTGCCAGCATCAACCAGCTAACAGGAAGCACAGATACGCAGTATTTT. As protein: CASINQLTGSTDTQYF.

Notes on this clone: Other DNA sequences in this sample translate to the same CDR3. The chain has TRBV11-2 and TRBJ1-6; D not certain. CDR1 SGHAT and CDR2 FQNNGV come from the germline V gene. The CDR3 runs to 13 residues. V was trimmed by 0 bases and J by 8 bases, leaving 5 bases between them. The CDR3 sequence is CASSLERDSPLHF. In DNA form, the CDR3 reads TGTGCCAGCAGCTTAGAGCGGGATTCACCCCTCCACTTT.

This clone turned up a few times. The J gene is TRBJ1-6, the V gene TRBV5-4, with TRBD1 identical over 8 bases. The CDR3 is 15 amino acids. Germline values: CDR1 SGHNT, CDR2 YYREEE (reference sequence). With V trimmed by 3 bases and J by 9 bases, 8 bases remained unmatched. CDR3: CASSSNQGASSPLHF. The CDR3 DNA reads TGTGCCAGCAGCTCAAATCAGGGGGCCAGTTCACCCCTCCACTTT.

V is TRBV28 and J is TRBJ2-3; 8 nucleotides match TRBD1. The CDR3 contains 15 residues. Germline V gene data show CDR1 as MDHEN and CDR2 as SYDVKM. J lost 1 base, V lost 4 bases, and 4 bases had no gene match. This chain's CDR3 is CASSSPTGGTDTQYF. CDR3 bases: TGTGCCAGCAGTTCCCCGACAGGGGGCACAGATACGCAGTATTTT.

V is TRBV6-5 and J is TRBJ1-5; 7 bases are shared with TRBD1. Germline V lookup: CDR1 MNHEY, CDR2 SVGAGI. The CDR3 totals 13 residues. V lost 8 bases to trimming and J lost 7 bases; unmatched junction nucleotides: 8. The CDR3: CASGRQGGQPQHF. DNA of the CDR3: TGTGCCAGCGGACGGCAGGGGGGCCAGCCCCAGCATTTT.

The DNA of the CDR3 is TGTGCCAGCTCATCGAGGGGGAGGGGTGACACTGAAGCTTTCTTT. This encodes CASSSRGRGDTEAFF. The rearrangement uses TRBV18 and TRBJ1-1; D perhaps matches TRBD1 (6 bases). The CDR3 totals 15 residues. Germline V gene sequence: CDR1 KGHSH, CDR2 LQKENI. V was trimmed by 5 bases and J by 3 bases, leaving 16 bases between them.

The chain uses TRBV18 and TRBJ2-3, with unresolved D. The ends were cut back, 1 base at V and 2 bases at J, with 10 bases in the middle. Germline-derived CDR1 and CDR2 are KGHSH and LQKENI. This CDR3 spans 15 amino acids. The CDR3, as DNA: TGTGCCAGCTCACCACAGGATCGACTCACAGATACGCAGTATTTT. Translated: CASSPQDRLTDTQYF.

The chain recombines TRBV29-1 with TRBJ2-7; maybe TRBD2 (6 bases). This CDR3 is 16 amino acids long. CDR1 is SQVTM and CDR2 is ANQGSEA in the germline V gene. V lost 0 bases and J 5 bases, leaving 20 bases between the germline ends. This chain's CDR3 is CSVEDPFPIGGNEQYF. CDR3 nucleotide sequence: TGCAGCGTTGAAGACCCCTTCCCAATAGGAGGGAACGAGCAGTACTTC.

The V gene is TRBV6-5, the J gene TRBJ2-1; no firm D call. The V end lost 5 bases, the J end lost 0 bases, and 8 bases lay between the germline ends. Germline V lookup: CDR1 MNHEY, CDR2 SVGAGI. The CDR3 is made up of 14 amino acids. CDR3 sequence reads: CASSPHSSYNEQFF. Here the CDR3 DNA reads TGTGCCAGCAGTCCACACAGCTCCTACAATGAGCAGTTCTTC.

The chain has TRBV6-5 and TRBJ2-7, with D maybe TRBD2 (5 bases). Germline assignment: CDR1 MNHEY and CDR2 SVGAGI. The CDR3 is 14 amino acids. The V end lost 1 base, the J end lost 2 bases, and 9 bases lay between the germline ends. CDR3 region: CASSYLSGPYEQYF. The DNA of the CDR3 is TGTGCCAGCAGTTACTTGAGCGGTCCCTACGAGCAGTACTTC.

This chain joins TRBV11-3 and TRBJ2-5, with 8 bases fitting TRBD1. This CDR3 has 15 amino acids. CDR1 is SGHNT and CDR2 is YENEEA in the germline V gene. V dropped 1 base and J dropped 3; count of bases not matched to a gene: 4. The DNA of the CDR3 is TGTGCCAGCAGCTTAGGGGCAGGGGGCGAAGAGACCCAGTACTTC. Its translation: CASSLGAGGEETQYF.

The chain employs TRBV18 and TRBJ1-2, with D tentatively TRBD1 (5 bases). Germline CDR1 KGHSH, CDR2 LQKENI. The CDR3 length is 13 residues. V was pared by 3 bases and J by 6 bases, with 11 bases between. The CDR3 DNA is TGTGCCAGCTCACCGGTAGTAGGGGATGGCTACACCTTC. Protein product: CASSPVVGDGYTF.

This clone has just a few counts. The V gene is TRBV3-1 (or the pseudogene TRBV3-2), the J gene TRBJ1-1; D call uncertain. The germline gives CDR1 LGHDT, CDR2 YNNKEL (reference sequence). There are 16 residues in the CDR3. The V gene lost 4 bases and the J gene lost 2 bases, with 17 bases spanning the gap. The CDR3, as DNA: TGTGCCAGCAGCCGCCCCCCCATTGCTCTAAACACTGAAGCTTTCTTT. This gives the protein CASSRPPIALNTEAFF.

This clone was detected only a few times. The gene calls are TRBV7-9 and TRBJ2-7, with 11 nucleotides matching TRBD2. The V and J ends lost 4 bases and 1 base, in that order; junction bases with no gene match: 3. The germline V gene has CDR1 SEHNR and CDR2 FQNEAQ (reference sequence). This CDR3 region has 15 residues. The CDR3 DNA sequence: TGTGCCAGCAGCTCGACTAGCGGGACTTCCTACGAGCAGTACTTC. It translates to CASSSTSGTSYEQYF.

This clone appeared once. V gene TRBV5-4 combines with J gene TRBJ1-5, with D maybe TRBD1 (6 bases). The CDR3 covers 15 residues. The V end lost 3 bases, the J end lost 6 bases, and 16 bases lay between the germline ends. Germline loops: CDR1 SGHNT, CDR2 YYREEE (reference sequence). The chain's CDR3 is CASSSGGGQGQPQHF. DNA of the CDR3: TGTGCCAGCAGCTCCGGGGGGGGGCAGGGTCAGCCCCAGCATTTT.

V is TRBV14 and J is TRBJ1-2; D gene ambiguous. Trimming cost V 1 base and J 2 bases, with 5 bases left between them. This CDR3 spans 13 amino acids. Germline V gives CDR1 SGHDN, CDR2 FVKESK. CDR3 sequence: CASSQGRNYGYTF. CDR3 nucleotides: TGTGCCAGCAGCCAAGGCAGGAACTATGGCTACACCTTC.